The 20 T cell receptor beta chains in this list originate from one sample, sequenced in a study of cytomegalovirus exposure and HLA in healthy donors. The PCR employed 60 Vbeta primers together with 13 Jbeta primers. Sequencing used immunoSEQ multiplex PCR; TCRdb keeps in-frame clones, though not all of them. The table shows some 100,000 clones, with around four fifths occurring only once. The specimen was PBMCs. The source is a woman in her fifties or sixties in good health and CMV-seropositive.

The J gene is TRBJ2-3, the V gene TRBV10-3; TRBD2 matches at 9 bases. Germline CDR1 reads ENHRY; CDR2 reads SYGVKD. The junction had 7 bases not matched to a gene; V was cut back by 8 bases and J by 4 bases. The length of the CDR3 is 14 residues. DNA for the CDR3: TGTGCCATCGGGGCGGGAGGGCGCGCAGATACGCAGTATTTT. Its protein product is CAIGAGGRADTQYF.

The chain links TRBV6-5 to TRBJ2-2, with TRBD1 matching 7 bases. J gave up 5 bases and V 2 bases, and 2 bases lay outside the gene matches. The germline CDR1 and CDR2 sequences are MNHEY and SVGAGI. This CDR3 is 14 amino acids long. The CDR3 region has the DNA TGTGCCAGCAGTTACAGGGGGCGGACCGGGGAGCTGTTTTTT. This codes for CASSYRGRTGELFF.

V usage is TRBV10-3 and J usage is TRBJ2-1; 9 bases are a match to TRBD2. The CDR3 sequence is 16 residues long. In germline, CDR1 is ENHRY, CDR2 SYGVKD. V lost 3 bases and J lost 8; bases outside the gene matches: 11. The CDR3: CAISDPRTSVRYEQFF. In nucleotides, the CDR3 is TGTGCCATCAGTGACCCAAGGACTAGCGTGAGGTATGAGCAGTTCTTC.

This clone occurred once. V and J are TRBV4-3 and TRBJ2-3; 9 bases align to TRBD2. Germline V gene data show CDR1 as LGHNA and CDR2 as YSLEER. V lost 2 bases, J lost 0 bases, and 12 bases stayed unmatched. The length of the CDR3 is 19 residues. For the CDR3, the DNA is TGCGCCAGCAGCCAACGGGCGGGGCCTAGCGGGATGAGCACAGATACGCAGTATTTT. Its protein product is CASSQRAGPSGMSTDTQYF.

The chain links TRBV5-1 to TRBJ2-7; TRBD2 matches 7 bases. V dropped 0 bases and J dropped 5; count of bases not matched to a gene: 11. This CDR3 region has 16 residues. Per the germline V gene, CDR1 is SGHRS and CDR2 is YFSETQ. The CDR3 loop is CASSLAPTSPQDEQYF. The CDR3 DNA reads as TGCGCCAGCAGCTTGGCCCCGACTAGCCCACAGGACGAGCAGTACTTC. Drawing the rest from reference TRBV5-1 and TRBJ2-7, the complete variable domain is KAGVTQTPRYLIKTRGQQVTLSCSPISGHRSVSWYQQTPGQGLQFLFEYFSETQRNKGNFPGRFSGRQFSNSRSEMNVSTLELGDSALYLCASSLAPTSPQDEQYFGPGTRLTVT.

The rearrangement joins TRBV27 to TRBJ2-1; 9 positions match TRBD2. Germline V gene lookup returns CDR1 MNHEY and CDR2 SMNVEV (reference sequence). The CDR3 loop spans 15 amino acids. V shed 5 bases, J shed 6 bases, and the junction held 8 bases outside the gene matches. CDR3 DNA sequence: TGTGCCAGCAGTACTCTAGCGGGAACGTTCAATGAGCAGTTCTTC. As protein: CASSTLAGTFNEQFF.

This clone was seen a single time. The chain couples TRBV27 to TRBJ1-1; no reliable D call. V was cut by 3 bases and J by 0 bases, with 14 bases left in between. The CDR3 runs 16 residues. Germline-derived CDR1 and CDR2 are MNHEY and SMNVEV (reference sequence). The CDR3 DNA reads as TGTGCCAGCAGTTTCGAGATTGGCCGGGTGAACACTGAAGCTTTCTTT. This sequence encodes CASSFEIGRVNTEAFF.

This clone came up a few times. J is TRBJ2-7 and V is TRBV29-1; TRBD1 might be the D (5 bases). CDR1 SQVTM and CDR2 ANQGSEA come from the germline V gene. With 1 base removed from V and 4 bases from J, the gap between germline ends came to 14 bases. The CDR3 length is 14 residues. CDR3: CSVEVSGNRYEQYF. The CDR3 coding sequence is TGCAGCGTTGAAGTATCAGGGAACCGGTACGAGCAGTACTTC.

This clone came up once. The chain carries TRBV7-9 and TRBJ1-2; a possible D gene is TRBD1 (5 bases). Germline CDR1 and CDR2: SEHNR and FQNEAQ (reference sequence). CDR3 length: 15 residues. V was shortened by 0 bases and J by 2 bases, with 10 bases between the two germline ends. DNA for the CDR3: TGTGCCAGCAGCTTAGCACGGGACTGGAACTATGGCTACACCTTC. Protein sequence: CASSLARDWNYGYTF.

This chain connects TRBV11-2 to TRBJ2-1; 7 nucleotides line up with TRBD2. The CDR3 runs to 15 residues. The V and J ends lost 4 bases and 8 bases, in that order; junction bases with no gene match: 11. From germline, CDR1 is SGHAT and CDR2 FQNNGV. CDR3 amino acids: CASSYTGTTGDEQFF. The CDR3 coding sequence is TGTGCCAGCAGCTATACCGGGACTACTGGGGATGAGCAGTTCTTC.

The sample holds one count of this clone. The rearrangement joins TRBV4-2 to TRBJ2-2, with TRBD1 matching 7 bases. This CDR3 has 16 amino acids. The germline gives CDR1 LGHNA, CDR2 YNFKEQ. J was trimmed by 7 bases and V by 5 bases; bases with no gene match: 13. The DNA of the CDR3 is TGTGCCAGCAGCAAGATTGGGCAGGGGGTGAACGGGGAGCTGTTTTTT. This gives the protein CASSKIGQGVNGELFF.

This clone was counted between two and nine times. This chain connects TRBV4-2 to TRBJ2-3, with 8 bases fitting TRBD2. CDR3 length: 16 amino acids. Trimming took 1 base from V and 4 from J; bases not matched to a gene: 7. Germline-derived CDR1 and CDR2 are LGHNA and YNFKEQ. This chain's CDR3 is CASSQATTSEADTQYF. CDR3 DNA: TGTGCCAGCAGCCAAGCCACGACTAGCGAGGCAGATACGCAGTATTTT.

The genes are TRBV5-4 and TRBJ2-1; TRBD2 aligns across 8 bases. Germline V CDR1 and CDR2: SGHNT, YYREEE (reference sequence). J lost 2 bases, V lost 0 bases, and 1 base had no gene match. The CDR3 extends over 15 amino acids. This CDR3 is CASSLERGPYNEQFF. The CDR3 bases are TGTGCCAGCAGCTTGGAGCGGGGGCCCTACAATGAGCAGTTCTTC.

The chain links TRBV7-2 to TRBJ2-3; D gene unclear. The CDR3 contains 13 residues. Germline values: CDR1 SGHTA, CDR2 FQGNSA. Trimming pared 0 bases from V and 3 bases from J, leaving 4 bases between. In DNA form, the CDR3 reads TGTGCCAGCAGCTTAGCGCGGACAGATACGCAGTATTTT. Protein: CASSLARTDTQYF.

The DNA for the CDR3 is TGTGCCAGCAGTGTGGGGAATAGCGACGGCGAGCAGTACTTC. Translated, it gives CASSVGNSDGEQYF. The chain couples TRBV6-1 to TRBJ2-7, with D perhaps matching TRBD2 (5 bases). The CDR3 is 14 amino acids. Germline CDR1 reads MNHNS; CDR2 reads SASEGT. Deletions cut 4 bases from V and 6 bases from J, with 16 bases between.

The CDR3 reads CASSQVAQSSGSFRSNEQFF. CDR3 nucleotides: TGCGCCAGCAGCCAAGTGGCACAGTCCAGCGGGTCCTTTAGGAGCAATGAGCAGTTCTTC. V gene TRBV4-3 combines with J gene TRBJ2-1; maybe TRBD2 (6 bases). This CDR3 has 20 residues. Between the trimmed V and J ends, which lost 1 base and 6 bases, there was a span of 28 bases. Germline assignment: CDR1 LGHNA and CDR2 YSLEER.

The gene calls are TRBV7-2 and TRBJ2-7; 8 nucleotides match TRBD1. Trimming cost V 3 bases and J 6 bases; bases outside gene matches: 7. This CDR3 contains 14 residues. The germline V gene has CDR1 SGHTA and CDR2 FQGNSA. CDR3 coding DNA: TGTGCCAGCAGCTTCCAGGGGGCGGGCAGCGAGCAGTACTTC. It specifies CASSFQGAGSEQYF.

The J gene is TRBJ2-2, the V gene TRBV6-1; 12 nucleotides line up with TRBD1. The junction had 2 bases not matched to a gene; V was cut back by 5 bases and J by 4 bases. Germline CDR1 MNHNS, CDR2 SASEGT. The CDR3 runs to 15 residues. CDR3 in amino acids: CASSMGQGATGELFF. The CDR3 nucleotides read TGTGCCAGCAGTATGGGACAGGGGGCCACCGGGGAGCTGTTTTTT.

This clone turned up a few times. This chain links TRBV19 with TRBJ1-2; TRBD1 aligns across 7 bases. This CDR3 has 15 residues. Losses at the gene ends were 5 bases for V and 4 bases for J; bases not matched to a gene: 10. Germline V gene sequence: CDR1 LNHDA, CDR2 SQIVND (reference sequence). In DNA form, the CDR3 reads TGTGCCAGTAGTGTACCGACAGGGTCGGTCTATGGCTACACCTTC. It yields the protein CASSVPTGSVYGYTF.

This chain joins TRBV29-1 and TRBJ2-5; 11 positions agree with TRBD2. The CDR3 has 14 residues. Germline V gene sequence: CDR1 SQVTM, CDR2 ANQGSEA. With 7 bases clipped from V and 2 bases from J, the junction kept 6 bases outside the gene matches. DNA for the CDR3: TGCAGCGCTCGGGGACTAGCGGAGCAAGAGACCCAGTACTTC. It yields the protein CSARGLAEQETQYF.